The 9 T cell receptor beta chains below all came from one sample that was sequenced in a study of shared clonotypes between healthy human individuals. Using immunoSEQ multiplex PCR, the repertoire was profiled, and TCRdb retains in-frame clones only, with some absent. There are 650,000 to 750,000 clones in the sample; approximately 75% occur only once, and approximately 2% lies in the top ten. Sequences were obtained from memory CD4+ T cells sorted from blood. Subset: CD45RA-negative fraction. The receptors here all came from a woman in her twenties or thirties in good health.

This clone occurred once. The chain employs TRBV5-1 and TRBJ1-4; 10 bases line up with TRBD1. This CDR3 has 13 amino acids. The germline gives CDR1 SGHRS, CDR2 YFSETQ. V gave up 4 bases and J gave up 12 bases; unmatched junction bases: 6. CDR3 nucleotide sequence: TGCGCCAGCAGCCTGGACAGGGGGTACGAACTGTTTTTT. Translation gives CASSLDRGYELFF.

The count of this clone is one. The chain joins TRBV4-2 to TRBJ1-4; maybe TRBD1 (5 bases). Per germline, CDR1 LGHNA and CDR2 YNFKEQ. V was trimmed by 1 base and J by 3 bases, leaving 9 bases between them. The CDR3 extends over 15 amino acids. Here the CDR3 DNA reads TGTGCCAGCAGCCAAGGCGGGGCATCTAATGAAAAACTGTTTTTT. This translates into CASSQGGASNEKLFF.

V gene TRBV4-1 combines with J gene TRBJ1-5; the D gene is possibly TRBD1 (5 bases). CDR3 length equals 14 residues. Trimming removed 0 bases from V and 5 bases from J, with 8 bases in between. Germline values: CDR1 MGHRA, CDR2 YSYEKL. The CDR3 DNA reads TGCGCCAGCAGCCAAGAAGGGGCTGATCAGCCCCAGCATTTT. Protein product: CASSQEGADQPQHF.

V is TRBV5-1 and J is TRBJ1-1; D is possibly TRBD1 (6 bases). There are 14 residues in the CDR3. Germline assignment: CDR1 SGHRS and CDR2 YFSETQ. V was clipped by 1 base and J by 1 base, with 8 bases between them. This CDR3 reads CASSLRGANTEAFF. In nucleotides, the CDR3 is TGCGCCAGCAGCTTGAGGGGGGCGAACACTGAAGCTTTCTTT.

The table lists this clone with a count of one. The rearrangement joins TRBV19 to TRBJ1-5; D is unclear. Trimming removed 7 bases at V and 1 base at J, with 14 bases between. Germline CDR1 reads LNHDA; CDR2 reads SQIVND (reference sequence). The CDR3 consists of 15 residues. The CDR3 reads CASTSARTSNQPQHF. The CDR3, as DNA: TGTGCCAGTACCTCGGCGCGTACGAGCAATCAGCCCCAGCATTTT.

The CDR3 nucleotides read TGTGCCAGCAGTGTCCAGGGGAGTGACGAAAAACTGTTTTTT. Residues: CASSVQGSDEKLFF. V gene TRBV6-4 combines with J gene TRBJ1-4; a possible D gene is TRBD1 (6 bases). The germline gives CDR1 MRHNA, CDR2 SNTAGT. The CDR3 runs to 14 residues. The ends were cut back, 4 bases at V and 8 bases at J, with 14 bases in the middle.

A remark on this clone: Other DNA sequences in this specimen translate into the identical CDR3. This chain connects TRBV29-1 to TRBJ2-7; D tentatively fits TRBD1 or TRBD2 (6 bases each). CDR1 and CDR2 from the germline V gene are SQVTM and ANQGSEA. V was clipped by 1 base and J by 1 base, with 11 bases between them. This CDR3 contains 14 residues. As DNA, the CDR3 is TGCAGCGTTGAAGCGGGGGCGGGGTCCTACGAGCAGTACTTC. Protein sequence: CSVEAGAGSYEQYF.

The chain links TRBV28 to TRBJ2-1; TRBD1 or TRBD2 may be the D gene (5 bases each). The CDR3 length is 17 residues. V lost 6 bases and J lost 8, with 26 bases in between. The V gene's germline CDR1 is MDHEN and CDR2 SYDVKM. The CDR3: CASSYPGTDSYWDEQFF. Written as DNA, the CDR3 is TGTGCCAGCAGCTACCCTGGGACGGACTCTTACTGGGATGAGCAGTTCTTC.

The chain links TRBV6-5 to TRBJ2-7, with D perhaps matching TRBD1 or TRBD2 (5 bases each). The CDR3 length is 14 residues. V was shortened by 6 bases and J by 4 bases, with 16 bases between the two germline ends. Germline CDR1 reads MNHEY; CDR2 reads SVGAGI. The CDR3 coding sequence is TGTGCCAGCAGGCAGGGCCGCGGGTTTTACGAGCAGTACTTC. Its translation is CASRQGRGFYEQYF.